Listed here are 9 T cell receptor beta chains from one sample, sequenced in a study of response to subunit inactivated influenza vaccine. One entry per CDR3 protein, called by TCRdb with MiXCR from the RT-PCR reads. Among fewer than 700,000 distinct CDR3 sequences, 10% to 15% were seen once, and the ten largest hold around 12%. This material consisted of PBMCs from blood, taken 45 days after vaccination. The receptors come from a man aged 50 to 59 who received an inactivated influenza vaccine.

This clonotype has just a few counts. The chain has TRBV9 and TRBJ2-2; D is possibly TRBD2 (5 bases). This CDR3 has 16 residues. The ends were cut back, 0 bases at V and 7 bases at J, with 16 bases in the middle. CDR1 is SGDLS and CDR2 is YYNGEE in the germline V gene. This chain's CDR3 is CASSVVFGWGVGELFF. The CDR3 DNA reads as TGTGCCAGCAGCGTAGTCTTCGGTTGGGGAGTCGGGGAGCTGTTTTTT. Using reference TRBV9 and TRBJ2-2 for the parts outside the CDR3, the full variable domain is DSGVTQTPKHLITATGQRVTLRCSPRSGDLSVYWYQQSLDQGLQFLIQYYNGEERAKGNILERFSAQQFPDLHSELNLSSLELGDSALYFCASSVVFGWGVGELFFGEGSRLTVL.

Many counts were recorded for this clonotype. The chain couples TRBV7-2 to TRBJ2-1; TRBD2 aligns across 11 bases. Trimming removed 4 bases from V and 7 bases from J; junction bases left unmatched: 6. This CDR3 has 15 amino acids. Germline V gene lookup returns CDR1 SGHTA and CDR2 FQGNSA. The CDR3 protein is CASSSLAGGSNEQFF. CDR3 sequence (DNA): TGTGCCAGCAGCTCCTTAGCGGGAGGGTCAAATGAGCAGTTCTTC.

The V gene is TRBV7-6, the J gene TRBJ2-3; the D call may be TRBD1 or TRBD2 (5 bases each). The CDR3 loop spans 18 amino acids. V lost 3 bases and J lost 5, with 24 bases in between. Per germline, CDR1 SGHVS and CDR2 FNYEAQ. The CDR3 reads CASSFLPSGTREGDTQYF. The CDR3 coding sequence is TGTGCCAGCAGCTTTCTCCCTTCCGGGACCCGCGAGGGAGATACGCAGTATTTT.

This clonotype showed up just a few times. This sequence joins TRBV7-9 and TRBJ2-3, with 15 positions matching TRBD2. The V segment lost 3 bases and the J segment 7 bases; nucleotides outside the gene matches: 2. The germline V gene encodes CDR1 SEHNR and CDR2 FQNEAQ (reference sequence). The CDR3 extends over 15 amino acids. The CDR3 reads CASSLGLAGGNTQYF. The CDR3 DNA follows: TGTGCCAGCAGCTTGGGACTAGCGGGAGGAAATACGCAGTATTTT.

In its sample, this clonotype was seen a few times. The J gene is TRBJ2-3, the V gene TRBV27; 9 bases align to TRBD2. CDR3 length equals 16 residues. Germline assignment: CDR1 MNHEY and CDR2 SMNVEV (reference sequence). With V trimmed by 6 bases and J by 7 bases, 14 bases remained unmatched. CDR3: CASSNIGGSGRNTQYF. As DNA, the CDR3 is TGTGCCAGCAGCAACATTGGGGGTAGCGGGAGAAATACGCAGTATTTT.

This clonotype has just a few counts. The rearrangement joins TRBV7-2 to TRBJ1-4, with TRBD1 matching 7 bases. This CDR3 is built from 15 residues. V shed 2 bases and J 3 bases; nucleotides not matched to a gene: 3. CDR1 SGHTA and CDR2 FQGNSA come from the germline V gene. The CDR3 spells CASSLMGQPNEKLFF. DNA of the CDR3: TGTGCCAGCAGCTTAATGGGACAGCCTAATGAAAAACTGTTTTTT.

This clonotype has a count of ten or more. The V and J genes are TRBV7-2 and TRBJ1-6; the D is unclear. Per germline, CDR1 SGHTA and CDR2 FQGNSA. V was pared by 1 base and J by 7 bases, with 5 bases between. The CDR3 contains 13 residues. The CDR3 spells CASSLETNSPLHF. The CDR3 DNA reads TGTGCCAGCAGCTTAGAGACCAATTCACCCCTCCACTTT.

The rearrangement joins TRBV5-1 to TRBJ1-2, with D uncertain. The CDR3 is 13 amino acids. Germline CDR1 and CDR2: SGHRS and YFSETQ. V lost 0 bases and J 4 bases, leaving 7 bases between the germline ends. CDR3 amino acids: CASSLAMGYGYTF. CDR3 sequence (DNA): TGCGCCAGCAGCTTGGCCATGGGCTATGGCTACACCTTC.

The chain combines TRBV20-1 with TRBJ2-7, with D tentatively TRBD2 (6 bases). The germline V gene encodes CDR1 DFQATT and CDR2 SNEGSKA (reference sequence). The CDR3 is 15 residues long. In DNA, the CDR3 is TGCAGCTTCCGGAGACCGGGACTTCCCTCCTACGAGCAGTACTTC. It translates to CSFRRPGLPSYEQYF.